These 31 T cell receptor beta chains came from one sample sequenced in a study of blood T cell repertoires in COVID-19 (TCRdb year 2020). Libraries came from the immunoSEQ multiplex PCR assay. This is the immuneACCESS table as TCRdb keeps it, with only in-frame sequences that have V and J called. A part of the clones is gone; compared with another copy, unresolved V genes explain less than half, and the rest is unexplained. Within this sample are roughly 300,000 clones, with around 85% of them counted one time only. The ten largest make up roughly 4% of the sample. Sequencing was performed on PBMCs or T cells enriched from blood (not recorded which). The receptors stem from a woman aged 35 to 49 with acute COVID-19.

The chain is built from TRBV7-3 and TRBJ2-5, with D possibly being TRBD2 (5 bases). Germline-derived CDR1 and CDR2 are SGHTA and FQGTGA. Trimming stripped 5 bases from V and 5 bases from J, with 12 bases between. CDR3 length: 13 amino acids. The CDR3 spells CASSATSGETQYF. The DNA of the CDR3 is TGTGCCAGCAGCGCTACTTCGGGGGAGACCCAGTACTTC.

This clone was detected a few times. The chain links TRBV5-4 to TRBJ2-5; 11 bases agree with TRBD1. Unmatched junction bases numbered 7, after V lost 4 bases and J lost 5 bases. Looked up from germline, CDR1 is SGHNT and CDR2 is YYREEE (reference sequence). This CDR3 is 15 amino acids long. CDR3 residues: CASSPRTGGAETQYF. In nucleotides, the CDR3 is TGTGCCAGCAGCCCACGGACAGGGGGCGCGGAGACCCAGTACTTC.

The chain carries TRBV12-5 and TRBJ1-2; a possible D gene is TRBD1 (5 bases). The CDR3 has 13 amino acids. Trimming removed 6 bases at V and 4 bases at J, with 12 bases between. Looked up from germline, CDR1 is LGHNT and CDR2 is FRNRAP. The CDR3 bases are TGTGCTAGTGGAAACCCTGGGGCCTATGGCTACACCTTC. It codes for CASGNPGAYGYTF.

The V gene is TRBV2, the J gene TRBJ2-1; 11 bases agree with TRBD1. The CDR3 sequence is 15 residues long. Germline assignment: CDR1 SNHLY and CDR2 FYNNEI. J gave up 9 bases and V 5 bases, and 9 bases lay outside the gene matches. The CDR3 is CASSPGTGGEGEQFF. The DNA for the CDR3 is TGTGCCAGCAGTCCCGGGACAGGGGGTGAGGGTGAGCAGTTCTTC.

The chain recombines TRBV7-9 with TRBJ1-2; 9 bases are shared with TRBD1. The CDR3 has 15 residues. V was pared by 1 base and J by 6 bases, with 6 bases of the junction left unmatched. Looked up from germline, CDR1 is SEHNR and CDR2 is FQNEAQ (reference sequence). The CDR3: CASSLVPDRGNGYTF. The CDR3 nucleotides read TGTGCCAGCAGCTTAGTCCCCGACAGGGGGAATGGCTACACCTTC.

The chain employs TRBV6-5 and TRBJ1-1; D is ambiguous. This CDR3 spans 10 amino acids. The V gene lost 8 bases and the J gene lost 10 bases, with 11 bases spanning the gap. Germline CDR1 MNHEY, CDR2 SVGAGI. This CDR3 is CASQIIRAFF. The CDR3 nucleotides are TGTGCCAGCCAGATCATCCGAGCTTTCTTT.

This chain joins TRBV4-3 and TRBJ2-1, with D tentatively TRBD2 (7 bases). The germline CDR1 and CDR2 sequences are LGHNA and YSLEER. The CDR3 is 15 residues long. Trimming left V 0 bases short and J 2 bases short, with 8 bases between. This CDR3 reads CASSQEGGPYNEQFF. The CDR3 DNA is TGCGCCAGCAGCCAAGAGGGGGGGCCCTACAATGAGCAGTTCTTC.

This clone has a single count. The V gene is TRBV5-4, the J gene TRBJ2-1, with D possibly matching TRBD2 (5 bases). Trimming pared 4 bases from V and 1 base from J, leaving 12 bases between. This CDR3 has 15 residues. Germline CDR1 and CDR2: SGHNT and YYREEE (reference sequence). This CDR3 is CASSPGFLSYNEQFF. Here the CDR3 DNA reads TGTGCCAGCAGCCCGGGGTTTTTGTCCTACAATGAGCAGTTCTTC.

A single count supports this clone. The CDR3 sequence is CAILSDTGELSGYTF. The CDR3 DNA follows: TGTGCCATCCTCTCCGACACCGGGGAACTAAGTGGCTACACCTTC. The chain carries TRBV10-3 and TRBJ1-2; D not certain. V dropped 8 bases and J dropped 7 bases, with 23 bases sitting between them. The germline CDR1 and CDR2 sequences are ENHRY and SYGVKD. CDR3 length: 15 residues.

The chain uses TRBV5-1 and TRBJ2-5, with 9 bases aligning to TRBD1. V shed 1 base and J 5 bases; nucleotides not matched to a gene: 6. The CDR3 runs to 15 residues. The V gene's germline CDR1 is SGHRS and CDR2 YFSETQ. The CDR3 here is CASSLIGDRVETQYF. The CDR3 bases are TGCGCCAGCAGCTTGATAGGGGACAGGGTGGAGACCCAGTACTTC.

The chain couples TRBV5-6 to TRBJ1-4; 12 nucleotides match TRBD1. The CDR3 totals 17 residues. The germline V gene encodes CDR1 SGHDT and CDR2 YYEEEE. The V segment lost 4 bases and the J segment 6 bases; nucleotides outside the gene matches: 10. The CDR3: CASSGGTGGRVDEKLFF. Written as DNA, the CDR3 is TGTGCCAGCAGCGGGGGGACAGGGGGCAGAGTGGATGAAAAACTGTTTTTT.

The V call is TRBV28, the J call TRBJ1-3; maybe TRBD1 (5 bases). Germline V CDR1 and CDR2: MDHEN, SYDVKM. There are 15 residues in the CDR3. Trimming removed 5 bases at V and 1 base at J, with 12 bases between. The CDR3 sequence: CASSPTGASGNTIYF. DNA for the CDR3: TGTGCCAGCAGTCCCACAGGAGCATCTGGAAACACCATATATTTT.

This clone was counted at least ten times. This chain's CDR3 is CASSLAGVQHEQYF. CDR3 DNA: TGTGCCAGCAGTCTAGCGGGAGTTCAACACGAGCAGTACTTC. V usage is TRBV3-1 (or the pseudogene TRBV3-2) and J usage is TRBJ2-7; 10 bases agree with TRBD2. Germline CDR1 is LGHDT and CDR2 is YNNKEL (reference sequence). The CDR3 runs to 14 residues. The V gene end was trimmed by 6 bases and the J gene end by 5 bases; junction bases not matched to a gene: 7.

The chain couples TRBV7-9 to TRBJ1-1, with D hard to call. The V and J ends lost 6 bases and 5 bases respectively, with 16 bases between them. Germline values: CDR1 SEHNR, CDR2 FQNEAQ (reference sequence). The CDR3 is made up of 14 amino acids. The DNA for the CDR3 is TGTGCCAGCAGTTTGAGGGCGGAAAGGACTGAAGCTTTCTTT. Amino acids: CASSLRAERTEAFF.

This sequence joins TRBV3-1 (or the pseudogene TRBV3-2) and TRBJ2-7; the D is unclear. With 0 bases removed from V and 0 bases from J, the gap between germline ends came to 9 bases. The germline gives CDR1 LGHDT, CDR2 YNNKEL (reference sequence). This CDR3 comprises 15 residues. CDR3 DNA sequence: TGTGCCAGCAGCCAAGAGGCCCTCAGCTCCTACGAGCAGTACTTC. Its protein product is CASSQEALSSYEQYF.

This sequence joins TRBV5-6 and TRBJ1-2, with 8 bases fitting TRBD1. Losses at the gene ends were 2 bases for V and 1 base for J; bases not matched to a gene: 1. CDR3 length equals 14 residues. Germline CDR1 is SGHDT and CDR2 is YYEEEE. The CDR3 DNA reads as TGTGCCAGCAGCTTAGACAGGGGTAACTATGGCTACACCTTC. Translated, it gives CASSLDRGNYGYTF.

V is TRBV7-2 and J is TRBJ2-2, with 9 bases identical to TRBD2. The germline CDR1 and CDR2 sequences are SGHTA and FQGNSA. V lost 2 bases, J lost 4 bases, and 8 bases stayed unmatched. CDR3 length: 17 amino acids. The CDR3 is CASSLPPGTSPTGELFF. DNA for the CDR3: TGTGCCAGCAGCTTACCCCCCGGGACTAGCCCCACCGGGGAGCTGTTTTTT.

This clone appeared once. This chain uses TRBV12-5 with TRBJ1-6; D is perhaps TRBD1 (6 bases). The CDR3 loop spans 15 amino acids. Germline V CDR1 and CDR2: LGHNT, FRNRAP. Trimming took 5 bases from V and 5 from J, leaving 13 bases between them. The CDR3 DNA sequence: TGTGCTAGTGGTCACCGGGACACTGATAATTCACCCCTCCACTTT. Translated, it gives CASGHRDTDNSPLHF.

V gene TRBV18 combines with J gene TRBJ1-1, with D possibly being TRBD1 (6 bases). CDR3 length equals 16 residues. Germline V gene data show CDR1 as KGHSH and CDR2 as LQKENI. Trimming removed 3 bases from V and 7 bases from J, with 21 bases in between. CDR3 residues: CASSPPFGTPNGEAFF. The CDR3 DNA reads TGTGCCAGCTCACCCCCATTCGGGACACCGAACGGTGAAGCTTTCTTT. The full variable domain, with the rest looked up from reference TRBV18 and TRBJ1-1, is NAGVMQNPRHLVRRRGQEARLRCSPMKGHSHVYWYRQLPEEGLKFMVYLQKENIIDESGMPKERFSAEFPKEGPSILRIQQVVRGDSAAYFCASSPPFGTPNGEAFFGQGTRLTVV.

V gene TRBV19 combines with J gene TRBJ2-2, with D hard to call. Per the germline V gene, CDR1 is LNHDA and CDR2 is SQIVND (reference sequence). The length of the CDR3 is 13 residues. Deletions cut 3 bases from V and 5 bases from J, with 7 bases between. CDR3 amino acids: CASSISPTGELFF. In nucleotides, the CDR3 is TGTGCCAGTAGTATTTCCCCGACCGGGGAGCTGTTTTTT.

This chain links TRBV19 with TRBJ2-1, with D maybe TRBD1 (5 bases). Trimming took off 7 bases at V and 9 bases at J, with 16 bases between the two ends. The CDR3 loop spans 13 amino acids. The germline V gene encodes CDR1 LNHDA and CDR2 SQIVND (reference sequence). CDR3 protein: CASTTDTRGEQFF. The CDR3 bases are TGTGCCAGTACAACAGATACAAGGGGTGAGCAGTTCTTC.

The J gene is TRBJ1-2, the V gene TRBV6-1, with TRBD1 as a possible D gene (6 bases). Per germline, CDR1 MNHNS and CDR2 SASEGT. Trimming took 1 base from V and 8 from J, leaving 11 bases between them. The CDR3 totals 13 residues. The DNA of the CDR3 is TGTGCCAGCAGTGAAGACAGGGAACTCGGCTACACCTTC. Its protein product is CASSEDRELGYTF.

The chain couples TRBV5-5 to TRBJ1-2; tentatively, D is TRBD1 (6 bases). V gave up 3 bases and J gave up 2 bases, with 11 bases separating them. Germline lookup yields CDR1 SGHKS and CDR2 YYEKEE (reference sequence). CDR3 length equals 14 residues. The CDR3 DNA sequence: TGTGCCAGCAGCTCAGGGGCGACCAACTATGGCTACACCTTC. Its translation is CASSSGATNYGYTF.

The gene calls are TRBV2 and TRBJ1-4, with D unclear. The CDR3 is 11 amino acids. V lost 4 bases, J lost 8 bases, and 5 bases lay in between. Per germline, CDR1 SNHLY and CDR2 FYNNEI. CDR3: CASSAREKLFF. For the CDR3, the DNA is TGTGCCAGCAGTGCACGGGAAAAACTGTTTTTT.

There are a few counts of this clone. The rearrangement links TRBV27 to TRBJ1-2, with a tentative D call TRBD1 (5 bases). Germline V gene data show CDR1 as MNHEY and CDR2 as SMNVEV (reference sequence). The CDR3 is 14 residues long. V gave up 0 bases and J gave up 1 base, with 6 bases separating them. The CDR3 reads CASSLSDSNYGYTF. Written as DNA, the CDR3 is TGTGCCAGCAGTTTATCTGACAGTAACTATGGCTACACCTTC.

The chain is built from TRBV24-1 and TRBJ2-3, with D perhaps TRBD1 (6 bases). CDR3 length: 16 residues. V gave up 5 bases and J gave up 5 bases, with 19 bases separating them. CDR1 and CDR2 from the germline V gene are KGHDR and SFDVKD. CDR3 bases: TGTGCCACCAGTGGCCTAGGGGGACCTCATGAAGATACGCAGTATTTT. Translation: CATSGLGGPHEDTQYF.

This chain uses TRBV7-2 with TRBJ1-3; D possibly corresponds to TRBD1 (5 bases). Germline CDR1 is SGHTA and CDR2 is FQGNSA. This CDR3 has 13 residues. Trimming took 3 bases from V and 11 from J, leaving 14 bases between them. The CDR3 bases are TGTGCCAGCAGCTTGAACAGGCCGCCGGCCATATATTTT. This gives the protein CASSLNRPPAIYF.

As concerns this clone: The same CDR3 also results from other DNA sequences found in this sample. This chain joins TRBV12-3 or TRBV12-4 and TRBJ2-7; 7 bases line up with TRBD1. V shed 5 bases and J 4 bases; nucleotides not matched to a gene: 2. The CDR3 has 12 amino acids. The CDR3 spells CASSRQGYEQYF. CDR3 nucleotide sequence: TGTGCCAGCAGTCGACAGGGATACGAGCAGTACTTC.

The chain recombines TRBV5-1 with TRBJ1-4, with TRBD1 as a possible D gene (6 bases). CDR1 SGHRS and CDR2 YFSETQ come from the germline V gene. Deletions cut 7 bases from V and 2 bases from J, with 12 bases between. This CDR3 region has 14 residues. CDR3 amino acids: CASSRDKTNEKLFF. The CDR3 DNA follows: TGCGCCAGCTCCCGGGACAAGACTAATGAAAAACTGTTTTTT.

The chain uses TRBV3-1 (or the pseudogene TRBV3-2) and TRBJ1-2; TRBD1 matches at 8 bases. The germline V gene encodes CDR1 LGHDT and CDR2 YNNKEL (reference sequence). The CDR3 covers 17 residues. J lost 4 bases, V lost 0 bases, and 10 bases had no gene match. CDR3 nucleotides: TGTGCCAGCAGCCAAGATTACCCCGGACAGGGAGGCTATGGCTACACCTTC. This gives the protein CASSQDYPGQGGYGYTF.

The V call is TRBV4-3, the J call TRBJ1-1; D uncertain. The V gene's germline CDR1 is LGHNA and CDR2 YSLEER. CDR3 size: 13 residues. V was pared by 2 bases and J by 1 base, with 5 bases between. The DNA of the CDR3 is TGCGCCAGCAGCCAAACATCGAACACTGAAGCTTTCTTT. Protein sequence: CASSQTSNTEAFF.